The 2 T cell receptor beta chains presented below share a single source sample, sequenced in a study of cytomegalovirus exposure and HLA in healthy donors. The PCR used 60 Vbeta and 13 Jbeta primers. The repertoire was sequenced with immunoSEQ multiplex PCR; TCRdb's copy has only in-frame clones and lacks some. The sample carries 150,000 to 200,000 clones, 72% recorded once. The sequenced sample consisted of PBMCs. The origin of the receptors is a human donor in good health.

The chain carries TRBV10-3 and TRBJ2-7; 13 bases fit TRBD2. Germline V CDR1 and CDR2: ENHRY, SYGVKD. Trimming cost V 2 bases and J 3 bases; bases outside gene matches: 4. The CDR3 covers 16 residues. In nucleotides, the CDR3 is TGTGCCATCAGTGAGGGGGGGACTAGCGGGGACTACGAGCAGTACTTC. Protein: CAISEGGTSGDYEQYF.

V usage is TRBV30 and J usage is TRBJ1-1; D is possibly TRBD1 (5 bases). CDR1 is GTSNPN, CDR2 SVGIG, per germline (reference sequence). The V and J ends lost 4 bases and 10 bases respectively, with 13 bases between them. CDR3 length: 11 amino acids. CDR3 nucleotide sequence: TGTGCCTGGACGGGCTCAAGGGGAGCTTTCTTT. Its translation is CAWTGSRGAFF.